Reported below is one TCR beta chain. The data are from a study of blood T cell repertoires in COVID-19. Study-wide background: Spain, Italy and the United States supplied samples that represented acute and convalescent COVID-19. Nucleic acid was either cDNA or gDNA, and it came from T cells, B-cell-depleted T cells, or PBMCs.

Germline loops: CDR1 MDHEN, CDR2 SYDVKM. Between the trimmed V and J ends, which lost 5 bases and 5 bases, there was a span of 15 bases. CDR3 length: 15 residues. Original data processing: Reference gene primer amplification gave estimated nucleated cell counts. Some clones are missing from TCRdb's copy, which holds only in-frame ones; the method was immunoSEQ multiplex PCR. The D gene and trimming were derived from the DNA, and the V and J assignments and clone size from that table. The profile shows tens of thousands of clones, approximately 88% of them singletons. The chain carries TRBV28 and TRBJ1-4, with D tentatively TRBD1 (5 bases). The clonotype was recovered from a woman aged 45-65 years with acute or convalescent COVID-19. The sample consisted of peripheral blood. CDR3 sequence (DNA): TGTGCCAGCAGTACTATGGTTCGGGGGAATGAAAAACTGTTTTTT. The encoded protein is CASSTMVRGNEKLFF. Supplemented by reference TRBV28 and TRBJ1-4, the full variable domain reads DVKVTQSSRYLVKRTGEKVFLECVQDMDHENMFWYRQDPGLGLRLIYFSYDVKMKEKGDIPEGYSVSREKKERFSLILESASTNQTSMYLCASSTMVRGNEKLFFGSGTQLSVL.